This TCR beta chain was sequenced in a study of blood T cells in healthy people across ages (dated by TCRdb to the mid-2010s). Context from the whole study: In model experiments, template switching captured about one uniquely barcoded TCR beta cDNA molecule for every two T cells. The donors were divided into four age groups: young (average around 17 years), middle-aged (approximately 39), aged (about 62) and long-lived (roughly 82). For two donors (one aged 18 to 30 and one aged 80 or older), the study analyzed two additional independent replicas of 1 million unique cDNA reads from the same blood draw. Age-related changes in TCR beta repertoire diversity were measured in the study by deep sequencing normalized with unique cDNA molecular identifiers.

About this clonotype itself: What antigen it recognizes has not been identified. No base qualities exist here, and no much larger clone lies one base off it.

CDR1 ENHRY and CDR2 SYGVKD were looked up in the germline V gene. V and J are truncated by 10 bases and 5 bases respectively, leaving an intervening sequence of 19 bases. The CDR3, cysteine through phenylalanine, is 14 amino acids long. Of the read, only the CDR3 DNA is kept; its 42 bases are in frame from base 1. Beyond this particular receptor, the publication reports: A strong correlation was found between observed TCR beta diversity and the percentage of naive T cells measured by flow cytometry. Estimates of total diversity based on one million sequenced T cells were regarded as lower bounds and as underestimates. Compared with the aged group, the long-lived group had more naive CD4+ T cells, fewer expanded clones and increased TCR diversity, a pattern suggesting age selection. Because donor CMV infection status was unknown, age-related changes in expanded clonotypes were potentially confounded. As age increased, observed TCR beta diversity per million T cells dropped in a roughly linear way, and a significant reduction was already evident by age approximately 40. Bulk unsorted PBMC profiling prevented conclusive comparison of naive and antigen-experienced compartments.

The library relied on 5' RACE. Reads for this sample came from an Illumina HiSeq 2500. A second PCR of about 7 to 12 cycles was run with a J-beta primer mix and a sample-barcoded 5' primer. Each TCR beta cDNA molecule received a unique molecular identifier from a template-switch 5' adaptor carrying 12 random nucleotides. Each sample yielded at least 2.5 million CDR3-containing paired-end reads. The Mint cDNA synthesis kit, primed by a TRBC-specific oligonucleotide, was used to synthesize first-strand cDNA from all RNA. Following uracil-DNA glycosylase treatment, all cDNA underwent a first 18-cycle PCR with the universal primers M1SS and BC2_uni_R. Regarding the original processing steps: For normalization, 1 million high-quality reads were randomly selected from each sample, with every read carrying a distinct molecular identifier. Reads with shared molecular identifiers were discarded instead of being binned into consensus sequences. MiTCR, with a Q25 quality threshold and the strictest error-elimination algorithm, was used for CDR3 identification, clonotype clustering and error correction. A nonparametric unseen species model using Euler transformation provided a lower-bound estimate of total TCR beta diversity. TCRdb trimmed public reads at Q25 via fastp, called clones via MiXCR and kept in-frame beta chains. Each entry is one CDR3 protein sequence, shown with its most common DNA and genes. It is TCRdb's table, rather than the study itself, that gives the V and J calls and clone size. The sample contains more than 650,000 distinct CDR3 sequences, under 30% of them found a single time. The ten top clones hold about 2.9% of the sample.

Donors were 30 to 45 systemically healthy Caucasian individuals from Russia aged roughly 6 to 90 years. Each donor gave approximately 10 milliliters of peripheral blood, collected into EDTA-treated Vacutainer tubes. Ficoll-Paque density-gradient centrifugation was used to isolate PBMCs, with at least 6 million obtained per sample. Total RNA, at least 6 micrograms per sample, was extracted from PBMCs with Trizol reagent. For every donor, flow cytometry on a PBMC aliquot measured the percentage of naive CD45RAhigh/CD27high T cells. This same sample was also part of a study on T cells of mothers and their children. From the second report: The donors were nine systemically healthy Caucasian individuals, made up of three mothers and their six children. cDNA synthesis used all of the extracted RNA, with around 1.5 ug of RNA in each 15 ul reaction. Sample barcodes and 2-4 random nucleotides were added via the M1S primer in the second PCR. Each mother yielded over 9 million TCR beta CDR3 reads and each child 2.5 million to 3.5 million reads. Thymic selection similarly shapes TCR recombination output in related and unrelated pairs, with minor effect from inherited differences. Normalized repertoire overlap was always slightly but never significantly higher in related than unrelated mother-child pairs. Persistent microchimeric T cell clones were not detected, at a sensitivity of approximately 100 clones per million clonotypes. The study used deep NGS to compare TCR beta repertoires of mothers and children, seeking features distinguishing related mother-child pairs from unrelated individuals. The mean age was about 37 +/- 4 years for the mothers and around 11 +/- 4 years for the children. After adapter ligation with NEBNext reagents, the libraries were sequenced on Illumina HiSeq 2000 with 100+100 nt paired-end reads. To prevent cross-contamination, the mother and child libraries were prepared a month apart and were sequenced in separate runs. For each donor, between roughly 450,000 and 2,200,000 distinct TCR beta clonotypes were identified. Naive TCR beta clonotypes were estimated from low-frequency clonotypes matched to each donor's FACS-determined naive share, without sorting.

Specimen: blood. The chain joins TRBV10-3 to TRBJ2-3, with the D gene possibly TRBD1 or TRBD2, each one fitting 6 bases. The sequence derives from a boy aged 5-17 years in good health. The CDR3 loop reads CATRSVGGVDTQYF. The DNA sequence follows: TGTGCCACCCGGAGCGTGGGGGGCGTAGATACGCAGTATTTT.